This TCR beta chain came from a study of long-term antiretroviral therapy in people with HIV. They ran version v3.0 of the immunoSEQ assay at survey level. TCRdb's copy holds only in-frame clones and misses some; the assay was immunoSEQ multiplex PCR. The sample has tens of thousands of clones; 84% are singletons. The CDR3 totals 15 residues. Trimming shortened V by 4 bases and J by 1 base, and 14 bases separated the two germline ends. CDR1 is SGHNT and CDR2 is YYREEE in the germline V gene (reference sequence). Sample: unsorted PBMCs, taken 0.5 years before starting antiretroviral therapy. This TCR came from a man aged 40-55 years with HIV. This chain connects TRBV5-4 to TRBJ1-1, with TRBD1 as a possible D gene (5 bases). The CDR3 DNA follows: TGTGCCAGCAGCGGGGGGTCAGTAAGGAACACTGAAGCTTTCTTT. It encodes CASSGGSVRNTEAFF.